This T cell receptor beta chain is from a study of blood T cells in healthy people across ages (dated by TCRdb to about 2015). The study in broad terms: In model experiments, template switching captured roughly one uniquely barcoded TCR beta cDNA molecule for every two T cells. Four age groups were formed from the donors: young (average roughly 16 years), middle-aged (just under 40), aged (around 68) and long-lived (approximately 78). Two additional independent replicas of 1 million unique cDNA reads from the same blood draw were analyzed for two donors (one aged 18 to 30 and one aged 80 or older). To avoid experimental bias, donors of different ages were randomly spread across the sequencing lanes. The study measured age-related changes in TCR beta repertoire diversity using deep sequencing normalized with unique cDNA molecular identifiers. What the research found in general, with its limitations: Estimates of total diversity based on one million sequenced T cells were regarded as lower bounds and as underestimates. Compared with the aged group, the long-lived group had more naive CD4+ T cells, fewer expanded clones and increased TCR diversity, suggesting age selection. Because donor CMV infection status was unknown, age-related changes in expanded clonotypes were potentially confounded. There was a strong correlation between observed TCR beta diversity and the percentage of naive T cells measured by flow cytometry. As age increased, observed TCR beta diversity per million T cells dropped in a roughly linear way, and a significant reduction was already evident by age 40. Since profiling was done on bulk unsorted PBMCs, naive and antigen-experienced compartments could not be conclusively compared.

In regard to this clonotype: The specificity of this receptor is unknown. Per-nucleotide qualities are absent, and no much larger clonotype sits a single base away.

Libraries were prepared through 5' RACE. These reads were obtained on an Illumina HiSeq 2500. A second 7 to 11 cycle PCR used a sample-barcoded 5' primer and a J-beta primer mix. Each TCR beta cDNA molecule received a unique molecular identifier from a template-switch 5' adaptor carrying 12 random nucleotides. Each sample yielded at least 3 million CDR3-containing paired-end reads. All of the RNA was converted into first-strand cDNA using the Mint cDNA synthesis kit, with a TRBC-specific oligonucleotide serving as the primer. After uracil-DNA glycosylase treatment, a first 18-cycle PCR used universal primers M1SS and BC2_uni_R on all cDNA. The original pipeline was this. For normalization, 1 million high-quality reads, each with a distinct molecular identifier, were randomly selected from each sample. Instead of being binned into consensus sequences, reads that shared molecular identifiers were thrown out. CDR3 identification, clonotype clustering and error correction used MiTCR with a Q25 quality threshold and the strictest error-elimination algorithm. Lower-bound total TCR beta diversity was estimated with a nonparametric unseen species model using Euler transformation. The raw public reads went through TCRdb reprocessing: fastp at Q25, MiXCR clone calling, in-frame beta chains kept. Every distinct CDR3 protein forms one entry, paired with its most common genes and DNA. The V and J calls and clone size come from TCRdb's table, not from the authors' own analysis. This sample is represented by approximately 810,000 distinct CDR3 sequences; roughly 34% of them were singletons. Over 10% of the sample comes from the top ten.

Donors were 35 to 40 systemically healthy Caucasian individuals from Russia aged about 6 to 100 years. Each donor gave 8 to 10 milliliters of peripheral blood, drawn into EDTA-treated Vacutainer tubes. Ficoll-Paque density-gradient centrifugation was used to isolate PBMCs, with at least 7 million per sample. Total RNA, at least 5 micrograms per sample, was extracted from PBMCs with Trizol reagent. Naive CD45RAhigh/CD27high T cell percentages were measured by flow cytometry on a PBMC aliquot from every donor. Cut back by 6 bases and 4 bases, the V and J ends lie 15 bases apart. The germline V gene specifies SNHLY as CDR1 and FYNNEI as CDR2. Including cysteine and phenylalanine, the CDR3 has 14 amino acids. Only the CDR3 part of the read is kept: 42 bases, read in frame from the first base.

The rearranged segments are TRBV2 and TRBJ1-2; perhaps TRBD1 is the D gene, with 5 bases matching. What was sequenced was blood. The receptor comes from a young man in good health. CDR3 loop: CASSAGTDGYGYTF. The nucleotide sequence reads as follows: TGTGCCAGCAGCGCCGGGACCGATGGCTATGGCTACACCTTC.